This TCR beta chain was observed in a study of blood T cell repertoires in COVID-19. Study summary: COVID-19 samples, acute and convalescent, were from the United States, Italy and Spain. Sources were T cells, B-cell-depleted T cells, or PBMCs; the material itself was cDNA or gDNA.

Original handling: From reference gene primer amplification, estimates of nucleated cell counts were derived. TCRdb keeps only in-frame clones here, not all; method: immunoSEQ multiplex PCR. The V and J calls and clone size come from that table; D and trimming were worked out from the DNA. The sample has about 120,000 clones; around 89% are singletons. Germline V CDR1 and CDR2: MGHRA, YSYEKL. The CDR3 spans 15 residues. The J segment lost 10 bases and the V segment lost 1 base, leaving 9 bases of the junction unmatched. This clonotype was obtained from a human donor with acute or convalescent COVID-19. The donor label of this sample is uncertain. Material for sequencing was peripheral blood. The rearrangement links TRBV4-1 to TRBJ2-1; 8 bases are a match to TRBD2. CDR3: CASSQGFAGGDEQFF. Here the CDR3 DNA reads TGCGCCAGCAGCCAAGGCTTCGCGGGGGGCGACGAGCAGTTCTTC.